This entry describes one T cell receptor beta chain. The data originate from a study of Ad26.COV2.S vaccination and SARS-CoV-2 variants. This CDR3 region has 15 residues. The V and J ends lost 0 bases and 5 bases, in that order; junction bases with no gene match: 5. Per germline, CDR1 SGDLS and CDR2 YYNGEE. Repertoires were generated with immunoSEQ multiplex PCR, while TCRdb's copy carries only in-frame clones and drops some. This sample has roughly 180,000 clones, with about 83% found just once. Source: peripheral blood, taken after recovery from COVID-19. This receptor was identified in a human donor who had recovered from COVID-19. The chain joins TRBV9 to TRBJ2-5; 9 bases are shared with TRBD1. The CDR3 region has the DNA TGTGCCAGCAGCGTAGCACAGGGGGCAGGGGAGACCCAGTACTTC. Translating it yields CASSVAQGAGETQYF.